Given below is one T cell receptor (beta chain) in context. The data belong to a study of OX40 agonist ivuxolimab in advanced cancers. Looked up from germline, CDR1 is SGHDT and CDR2 is YYEEEE. The CDR3 covers 16 residues. V was shortened by 2 bases and J by 0 bases, with 12 bases between the two germline ends. Profiled with immunoSEQ multiplex PCR; TCRdb holds only in-frame clones, not every one. In the table there are around 80,000 clones, around nine tenths of which are singletons. The sample here was CD4+ or CD8+ T cells sorted from blood, taken in a trial of the OX40 agonist ivuxolimab. This chain uses TRBV5-6 with TRBJ2-4; D remains unclear. This receptor was taken from an adult with an advanced solid tumor such as melanoma, head and neck, liver or kidney cancer. Here the CDR3 reads CASSFNLILAKNIQYF. The CDR3 nucleotides read TGTGCCAGCAGCTTTAATCTCATACTAGCCAAAAACATTCAGTACTTC. Complete variable domain (other parts from reference TRBV5-6 and TRBJ2-4): DAGVTQSPTHLIKTRGQQVTLRCSPKSGHDTVSWYQQALGQGPQFIFQYYEEEERQRGNFPDRFSGHQFPNYSSELNVNALLLGDSALYLCASSFNLILAKNIQYFGAGTRLSVL.